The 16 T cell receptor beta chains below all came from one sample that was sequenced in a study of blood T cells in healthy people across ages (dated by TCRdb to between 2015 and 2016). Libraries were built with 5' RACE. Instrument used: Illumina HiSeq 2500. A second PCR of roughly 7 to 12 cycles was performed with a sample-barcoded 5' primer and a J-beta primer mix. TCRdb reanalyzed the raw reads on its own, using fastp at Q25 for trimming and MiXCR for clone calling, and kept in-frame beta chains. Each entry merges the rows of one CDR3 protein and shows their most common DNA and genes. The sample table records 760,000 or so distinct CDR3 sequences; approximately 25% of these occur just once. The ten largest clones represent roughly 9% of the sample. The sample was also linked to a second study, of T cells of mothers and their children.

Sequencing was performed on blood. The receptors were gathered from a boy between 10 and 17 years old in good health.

The CDR3 DNA is TGCAGTGCTAGACCAGACTCCTACGAGCAGTACTTC. Its translation is CSARPDSYEQYF. The genes are TRBV20-1 and TRBJ2-7; no firm D call. CDR3 size: 12 residues. Trimming shortened V by 2 bases and J by 0 bases, and 5 bases separated the two germline ends. Germline V gene sequence: CDR1 DFQATT, CDR2 SNEGSKA (reference sequence).

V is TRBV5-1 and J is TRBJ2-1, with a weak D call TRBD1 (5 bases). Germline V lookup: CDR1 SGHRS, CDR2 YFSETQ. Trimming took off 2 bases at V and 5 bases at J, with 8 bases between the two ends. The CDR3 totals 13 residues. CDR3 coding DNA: TGCGCCAGCAGCTTCGCAGGGAACAATGAGCAGTTCTTC. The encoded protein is CASSFAGNNEQFF.

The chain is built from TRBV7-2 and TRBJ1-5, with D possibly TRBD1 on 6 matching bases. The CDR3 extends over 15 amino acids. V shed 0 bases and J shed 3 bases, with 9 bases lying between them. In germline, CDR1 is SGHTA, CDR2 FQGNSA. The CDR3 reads CASSLATGVNQPQHF. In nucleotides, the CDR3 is TGTGCCAGCAGCTTAGCGACAGGAGTCAATCAGCCCCAGCATTTT. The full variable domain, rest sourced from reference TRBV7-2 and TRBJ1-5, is GAGVSQSPSNKVTEKGKDVELRCDPISGHTALYWYRQSLGQGLEFLIYFQGNSAPDKSGLPSDRFSAERTGGSVSTLTIQRTQQEDSAVYLCASSLATGVNQPQHFGDGTRLSIL.

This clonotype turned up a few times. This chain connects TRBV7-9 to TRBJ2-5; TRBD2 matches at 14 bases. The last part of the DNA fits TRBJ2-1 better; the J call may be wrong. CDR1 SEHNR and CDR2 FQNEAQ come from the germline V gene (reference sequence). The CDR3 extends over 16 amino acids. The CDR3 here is CASSDGLAGGNNEQFF. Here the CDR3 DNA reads TGTGCCAGCAGCGACGGACTAGCGGGAGGAAACAATGAGCAGTTCTTC.

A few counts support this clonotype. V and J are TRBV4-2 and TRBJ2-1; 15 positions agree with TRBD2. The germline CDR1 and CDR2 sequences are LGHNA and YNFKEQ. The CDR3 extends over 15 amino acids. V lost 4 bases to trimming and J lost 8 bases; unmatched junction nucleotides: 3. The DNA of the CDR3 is TGTGCCAGCAGCCCGCGGACTAGCGGGGGGGATGAGCAGTTCTTC. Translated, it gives CASSPRTSGGDEQFF.

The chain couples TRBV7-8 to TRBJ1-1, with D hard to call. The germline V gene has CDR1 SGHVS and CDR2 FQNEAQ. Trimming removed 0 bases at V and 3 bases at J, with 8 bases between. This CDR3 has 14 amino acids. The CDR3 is CASSLAEKYTEAFF. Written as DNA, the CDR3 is TGTGCCAGCAGCTTAGCAGAAAAGTACACTGAAGCTTTCTTT.

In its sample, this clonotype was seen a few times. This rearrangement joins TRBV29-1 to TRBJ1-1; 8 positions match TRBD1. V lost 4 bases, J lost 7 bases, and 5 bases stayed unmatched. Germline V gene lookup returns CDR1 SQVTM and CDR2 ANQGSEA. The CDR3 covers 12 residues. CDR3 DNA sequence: TGCAGCGTTGCTGGACAGGGAGATGAAGCTTTCTTT. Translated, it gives CSVAGQGDEAFF.

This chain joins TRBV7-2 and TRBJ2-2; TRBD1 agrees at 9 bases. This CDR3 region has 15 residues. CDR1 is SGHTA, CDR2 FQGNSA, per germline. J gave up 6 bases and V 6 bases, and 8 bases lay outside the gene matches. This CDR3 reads CASRAGTGKSGELFF. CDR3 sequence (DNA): TGTGCCAGCAGGGCCGGGACAGGGAAATCCGGGGAGCTGTTTTTT.

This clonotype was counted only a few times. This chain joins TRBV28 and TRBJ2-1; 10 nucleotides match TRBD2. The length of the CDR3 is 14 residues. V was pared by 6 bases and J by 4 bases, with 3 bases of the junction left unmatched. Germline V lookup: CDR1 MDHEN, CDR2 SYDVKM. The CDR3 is CASRGSGRYNEQFF. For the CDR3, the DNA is TGTGCCAGCAGGGGTAGCGGGAGGTACAATGAGCAGTTCTTC. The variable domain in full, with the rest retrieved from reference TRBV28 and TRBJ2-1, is DVKVTQSSRYLVKRTGEKVFLECVQDMDHENMFWYRQDPGLGLRLIYFSYDVKMKEKGDIPEGYSVSREKKERFSLILESASTNQTSMYLCASRGSGRYNEQFFGPGTRLTVL.

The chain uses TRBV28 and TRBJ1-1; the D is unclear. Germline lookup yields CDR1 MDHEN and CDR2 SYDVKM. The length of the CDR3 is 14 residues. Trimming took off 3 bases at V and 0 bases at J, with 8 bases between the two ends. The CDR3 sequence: CASSFEGMNTEAFF. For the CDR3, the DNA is TGTGCCAGCAGTTTTGAAGGAATGAACACTGAAGCTTTCTTT.

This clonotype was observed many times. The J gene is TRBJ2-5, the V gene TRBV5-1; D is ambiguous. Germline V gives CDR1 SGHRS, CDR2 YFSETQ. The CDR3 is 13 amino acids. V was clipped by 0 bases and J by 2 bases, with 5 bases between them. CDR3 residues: CASSLGQQETQYF. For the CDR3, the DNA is TGCGCCAGCAGCTTGGGACAACAAGAGACCCAGTACTTC.

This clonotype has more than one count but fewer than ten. Here the CDR3 reads CSARDSGAGTQETQYF. The CDR3 region has the DNA TGCAGTGCTAGAGATTCCGGCGCGGGGACCCAAGAGACCCAGTACTTC. The chain couples TRBV20-1 to TRBJ2-5, with D possibly TRBD2 on 6 matching bases. Germline assignment: CDR1 DFQATT and CDR2 SNEGSKA (reference sequence). V was cut by 0 bases and J by 1 base, with 15 bases left in between. This CDR3 comprises 16 residues.

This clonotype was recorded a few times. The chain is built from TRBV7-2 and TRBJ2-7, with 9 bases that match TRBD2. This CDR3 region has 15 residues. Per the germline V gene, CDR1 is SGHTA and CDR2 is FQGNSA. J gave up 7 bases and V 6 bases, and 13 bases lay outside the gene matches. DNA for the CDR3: TGTGCCAGCAGATCGAGCGGGGGGCCCCAGGGAGAGCAGTACTTC. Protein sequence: CASRSSGGPQGEQYF. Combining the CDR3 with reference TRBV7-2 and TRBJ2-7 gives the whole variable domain GAGVSQSPSNKVTEKGKDVELRCDPISGHTALYWYRQSLGQGLEFLIYFQGNSAPDKSGLPSDRFSAERTGGSVSTLTIQRTQQEDSAVYLCASRSSGGPQGEQYFGPGTRLTVT.

CDR3 in amino acids: CASSERITDTQYF. The CDR3 DNA reads as TGTGCCAGCAGTGAGCGGATCACAGATACGCAGTATTTT. The chain couples TRBV7-2 to TRBJ2-3; perhaps TRBD2 as D (5 bases). Trimming stripped 6 bases from V and 2 bases from J, with 9 bases between. Germline V gene data show CDR1 as SGHTA and CDR2 as FQGNSA. This CDR3 has 13 residues.

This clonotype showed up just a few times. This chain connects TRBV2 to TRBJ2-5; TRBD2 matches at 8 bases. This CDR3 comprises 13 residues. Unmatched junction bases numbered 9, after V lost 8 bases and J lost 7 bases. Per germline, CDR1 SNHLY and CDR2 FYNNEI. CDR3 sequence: CASVIGLAGTQYF. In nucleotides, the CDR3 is TGTGCCAGCGTTATCGGACTAGCAGGGACCCAGTACTTC.

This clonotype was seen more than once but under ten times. The CDR3 DNA is TGTGCCAGCAGTCGGGGGAGGGTGTCCGCTGAAGCTTTCTTT. This encodes CASSRGRVSAEAFF. V gene TRBV6-5 combines with J gene TRBJ1-1; D possibly corresponds to TRBD1 (5 bases). Germline V gene data show CDR1 as MNHEY and CDR2 as SVGAGI. This CDR3 comprises 14 residues. V was shortened by 5 bases and J by 6 bases, with 16 bases between the two germline ends.